This T cell receptor beta chain comes out of a study of T cell responses to AZD1222 COVID-19 vaccine. Produced via immunoSEQ multiplex PCR; TCRdb's table is partial and in-frame only. This table has about 88,000 clones, under 95% appearing once. To note about this clone: Its antigen is currently unknown.

Trimming cost V 6 bases and J 9 bases, with 15 bases left between them. The CDR3 is 13 amino acids. In germline, CDR1 is KGHSH, CDR2 LQKENI. General study points: Increased Spike-specific TCR breadth and depth were observed after two AZD1222 doses. Repertoires were obtained only post-peak T cell response. Only six AZD1222 recipients tested seropositive at baseline. There were mostly white British donors and more females than males, and clonal diversity was possibly underestimated.

The specimen was peripheral blood, collected on day 0 of MenACWY control vaccination. The source is an adult in good health. The chain uses TRBV18 and TRBJ1-5; D might be TRBD1 (6 bases). CDR3 sequence: CASSPDSQRPQHF. DNA for the CDR3: TGTGCCAGCTCTCCGGACAGCCAAAGGCCCCAGCATTTT.